This T cell receptor (beta chain) derives from a study of breast tumors, draining lymph nodes, adjacent tissues. A note on this clonotype: The antigen remains undetermined.

There are 18 residues in the CDR3. V shed 1 base, J shed 0 bases, and the junction held 6 bases outside the gene matches. Germline CDR1 is LGHDT and CDR2 is YNNKEL (reference sequence). Study outcomes and limitations: Tumor and nontumor repertoires were significantly more similar in luminal-like than in basal-like breast cancer. Data fit most tumor T cells coming from lymph node, expanding in tumor. Tumor TCR diversity was below lymph nodes but above nontumor tissue.

TCRdb fed the multiplex PCR reads into MiXCR, producing one record per CDR3 protein. The sample holds 150,000 to 200,000 distinct CDR3 sequences, around a third seen once. Samples came from axillary lymph nodes draining the breast cancer. The sample was axillary lymph node tissue. The receptor was derived from a female donor with breast cancer. Some clones in this sample may be carry-over from other donors' samples. V and J are TRBV3-1 and TRBJ2-6; 7 bases agree with TRBD1. The CDR3 region is CASSQAGQFLSGANVLTF. DNA of the CDR3: TGTGCCAGCAGCCAAGCGGGACAGTTCCTCTCTGGGGCCAACGTCCTGACTTTC.